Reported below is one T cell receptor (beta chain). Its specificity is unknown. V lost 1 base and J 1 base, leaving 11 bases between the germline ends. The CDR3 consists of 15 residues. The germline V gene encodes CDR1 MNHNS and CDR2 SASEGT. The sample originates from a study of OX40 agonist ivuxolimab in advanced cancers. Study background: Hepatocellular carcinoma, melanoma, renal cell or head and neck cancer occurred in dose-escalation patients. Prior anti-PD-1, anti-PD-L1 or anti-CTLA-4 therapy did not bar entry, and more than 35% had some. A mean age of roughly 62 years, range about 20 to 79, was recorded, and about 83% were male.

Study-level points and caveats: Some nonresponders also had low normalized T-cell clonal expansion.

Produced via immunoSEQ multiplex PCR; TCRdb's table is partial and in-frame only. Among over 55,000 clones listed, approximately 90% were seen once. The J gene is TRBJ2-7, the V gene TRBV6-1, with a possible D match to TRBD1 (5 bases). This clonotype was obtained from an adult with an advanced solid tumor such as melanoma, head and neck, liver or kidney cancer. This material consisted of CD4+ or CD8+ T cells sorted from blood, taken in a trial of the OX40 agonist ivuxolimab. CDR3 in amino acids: CASSEVWQGSYEQYF. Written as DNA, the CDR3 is TGTGCCAGCAGTGAAGTTTGGCAGGGATCCTACGAGCAGTACTTC.